The rows below give T cell receptor beta chains drawn from one sample of a study of blood T cell repertoires in COVID-19. TCRdb's table, derived via immunoSEQ multiplex PCR, lists solely in-frame clones and lacks some. The sample gives around 240,000 clones, 75% to 90% of which show up once; about 1.9% is in the top ten. The sequencing sample was made of PBMCs or T cells enriched from blood (not recorded which). These receptors originate from a woman between 50 and 59 years old who had recovered from COVID-19. Each CDR3 is given with its conserved first and last residue. A D gene is named only where the DNA matches it firmly. Size is stated for part of the rows, as once, few or many counts, or as a class when the clone is expanded.

j_gene	v_gene	abundance	d_gene	CDR3nt	CDR3aa
TRBJ2-7	TRBV30	-	-	TGTGCCGTGACAGACGAGCAGTACTTC	CAVTDEQYF
TRBJ1-4	TRBV2	once	-	TGTGCCAGCAGACTGGACAGTCACGATAATGAAAAACTGTTTTTT	CASRLDSHDNEKLFF
TRBJ1-5	TRBV19	-	-	TGTGCCAGTAGTATAGTGGCGGCTTTGTCCAATCAGCCCCAGCATTTT	CASSIVAALSNQPQHF
TRBJ2-1	TRBV5-1	-	TRBD2	TGCGCCAGCAGCTTGGCCCGGGGACTACTCAACAATGAGCAGTTCTTC	CASSLARGLLNNEQFF
TRBJ1-1	TRBV9	-	-	TGTGCCAGCAGCGTAGACGGCTTCCTCGGAGGGGCCGCTGAAGCTTTCTTT	CASSVDGFLGGAAEAFF
TRBJ2-5	TRBV30	-	TRBD1	TGTGCCTGGAGTCCGGGACAGAGGGAGACCCAGTACTTC	CAWSPGQRETQYF
TRBJ1-2	TRBV5-1	-	-	TGCGCCAGCAGCTTGGGAGCAGGGCCCTATGGCTACACCTTC	CASSLGAGPYGYTF
TRBJ2-2	TRBV7-9	few	TRBD1	TGTGCCAGCAGCCTTGGACAGGGGACCGGGGAGCTGTTTTTT	CASSLGQGTGELFF
TRBJ2-2	TRBV3-1/TRBV3-2	-	TRBD2	TGTGCCAGCAGCCAAGATCCGGGACTAGCGGGAGTTTCGGGGGAGCTGTTTTTT	CASSQDPGLAGVSGELFF
TRBJ1-6	TRBV28	-	TRBD1	TGTGCCAGCAGCCCTAGACAGGGGACCGGTAATTCACCCCTCCACTTT	CASSPRQGTGNSPLHF
TRBJ2-7	TRBV30	-	TRBD2	TGTGCCTGGACGCCCTCGGGGGGGGGCTCCTACGAGCAGTACTTC	CAWTPSGGGSYEQYF
TRBJ2-6	TRBV14	-	-	TGTGCCAGCAGCCAATACTGGATTGGGACATACAATTCTGGGGCCAACGTCCTGACTTTC	CASSQYWIGTYNSGANVLTF
TRBJ2-5	TRBV19	-	-	TGTGCCAGTAGTTCCCGACTAATAGAGACCCAGTACTTC	CASSSRLIETQYF
TRBJ1-2	TRBV3-1/TRBV3-2	-	TRBD1	TGTGCCAGCAGCCAAGACAGGGGGAGAGGCGGCTACACCTTC	CASSQDRGRGGYTF
TRBJ2-2	TRBV5-1	-	TRBD1	TGCGCCAGCAGCTTGGTCGTCAGGGGGACCGGGGAGCTGTTTTTT	CASSLVVRGTGELFF
TRBJ2-5	TRBV3-1/TRBV3-2	-	TRBD2	TGTGCCAGCAGCCAAAGCGGGACCCCCGCGGAGACCCAGTACTTC	CASSQSGTPAETQYF